A selection of T cell receptor beta chains follows, all from one sample in a study of T cell repertoires in cytomegalovirus infection. TCRdb re-called the reads through MiXCR, storing one row per CDR3 protein. The sample includes approximately 320,000 distinct CDR3 sequences, more than 8% of them seen just once. Specimen: PBMCs. These receptors originate from a human donor in good health (CMV status not recorded). Some clones in this sample may be carry-over from other donors' samples. Each CDR3 is given with its conserved first and last residue. Each record gives: clone size, V gene, J gene, D gene, CDR3 length, CDR3 protein, CDR3 DNA. D genes are given only for firm matches. Part of the rows lack a size; the others show once, few, many or a class for expanded clones.

>few|TRBV7-3|TRBJ2-1|NA|16
CASSLRSGSGGNEQFF
TGTGCCAGCAGCTTAAGAAGTGGGAGTGGTGGAAATGAGCAGTTCTTC
>few|TRBV23-1|TRBJ1-5|TRBD1|16
CASSQKLQGARQPQHF
TGCGCCAGCAGTCAAAAGTTACAGGGGGCTCGGCAGCCCCAGCATTTT
>NA|TRBV20-1|TRBJ2-7|TRBD1|14
CSATLRDRRYEQYF
TGCAGTGCTACTTTGCGGGACAGGAGATACGAGCAGTACTTC
>many|TRBV24-1|TRBJ2-1|NA|14
CATSDDGPYNEQFF
TGTGCCACCAGTGACGACGGACCGTACAATGAGCAGTTCTTC
>few|TRBV7-9|TRBJ1-6|NA|13
CASSLNLQGTLHF
TGTGCCAGCAGCTTAAACCTCCAGGGGACCCTCCACTTT
>NA|TRBV6-5|TRBJ1-2|NA|14
CASSWRGGNGGYTF
TGTGCCAGCAGTTGGCGTGGGGGCAATGGGGGCTACACCTTC
>many|TRBV12-3/TRBV12-4|TRBJ1-5|TRBD1|15
CASSLAGGADQPQHF
TGTGCCAGCAGTTTGGCAGGGGGCGCGGATCAGCCCCAGCATTTT
>NA|TRBV4-1|TRBJ2-5|TRBD2|15
CASSQEGLGSETQYF
TGCGCCAGCAGCCAAGAGGGACTAGGATCAGAGACCCAGTACTTC
>many|TRBV12-3/TRBV12-4|TRBJ1-1|NA|12
CASSLETVEAFF
TGTGCCAGCAGTTTAGAAACGGTTGAAGCTTTCTTT
>many|TRBV7-3|TRBJ2-1|NA|15
CASSLGLGDHNEQFF
TGTGCCAGCAGCTTAGGGCTAGGGGATCACAATGAGCAGTTCTTC
>many|TRBV7-2|TRBJ2-7|NA|15
CASSVRGGTSYEQYF
TGTGCCAGCAGCGTCAGAGGGGGGACCAGCTACGAGCAGTACTTC
>NA|TRBV20-1|TRBJ1-1|NA|13
CSARDRGVTEAFF
TGCAGTGCTAGAGATCGAGGGGTCACTGAAGCTTTCTTT
>NA|TRBV6-5|TRBJ2-6|TRBD1|17
CASSYSLTGVGANVLTF
TGTGCCAGCAGTTACAGCTTGACAGGGGTTGGGGCCAACGTCCTGACTTTC
>many|TRBV19|TRBJ1-1|NA|12
CASNRAGTEAFF
TGTGCCAGTAACAGGGCTGGCACTGAAGCTTTCTTT
>NA|TRBV24-1|TRBJ2-6|NA|14
CATSDYPGANVLTF
TGTGCCACCAGTGATTATCCCGGGGCCAACGTCCTGACTTTC
>NA|TRBV10-3|TRBJ2-3|TRBD2|14
CAITRGGSTDTQYF
TGTGCCATCACACGGGGGGGCAGCACAGATACGCAGTATTTT
>NA|TRBV12-3/TRBV12-4|TRBJ2-1|NA|17
CASSFSRDGGWRGEQFF
TGTGCCAGCAGTTTTTCCCGGGATGGAGGGTGGAGGGGTGAGCAGTTCTTC
>many|TRBV25-1|TRBJ2-5|NA|13
CASSEAFQETQYF
TGTGCCAGCAGTGAAGCGTTCCAAGAGACCCAGTACTTC
>NA|TRBV18|TRBJ2-1|NA|14
CASSHVNRATEQFF
TGTGCCAGCTCACATGTAAACAGGGCTACTGAGCAGTTCTTC
>many|TRBV7-2|TRBJ2-5|TRBD2|16
CASSLAIAGGLETQYF
TGTGCCAGCAGCTTAGCGATAGCGGGGGGGCTAGAGACCCAGTACTTC
>few|TRBV14|TRBJ2-7|NA|14
CASSHGRAGYEQYF
TGTGCCAGCAGCCACGGCAGGGCTGGCTACGAGCAGTACTTC
>NA|TRBV25-1|TRBJ2-1|TRBD1|15
CASSSLGQDSVGQFF
TGTGCCAGCAGTTCTCTCGGACAGGACTCCGTCGGGCAGTTCTTC
>many|TRBV7-6|TRBJ2-3|NA|14
CASSLRPRTDTQYF
TGTGCCAGCAGCTTAAGACCTCGGACAGATACGCAGTATTTT
>NA|TRBV6-6|TRBJ2-7|NA|14
CASSYLEGGGEQYF
TGTGCCAGCAGTTACCTAGAGGGGGGGGGTGAGCAGTACTTC
>few|TRBV6-1|TRBJ2-7|TRBD2|14
CASSSGGPLHEQYF
TGTGCCAGCAGTTCGGGGGGGCCCCTCCACGAGCAGTACTTC
>many|TRBV2|TRBJ2-7|NA|16
CASSETGTRGAYEQYF
TGTGCCAGCAGTGAAACCGGGACACGGGGGGCCTACGAGCAGTACTTC
>many|TRBV7-2|TRBJ2-1|NA|15
CASSLQTRGDNEQFF
TGTGCCAGCAGCTTACAGACTAGAGGTGACAATGAGCAGTTCTTC
>many|TRBV28|TRBJ2-7|TRBD2|19
CASSSPRGASGWKGLEQYF
TGTGCCAGCAGTTCCCCGCGTGGGGCTAGCGGGTGGAAAGGCCTCGAGCAGTACTTC
>many|TRBV18|TRBJ1-1|NA|13
CASSAQGNTEAFF
TGTGCCAGCTCCGCACAGGGGAACACTGAAGCTTTCTTT
>many|TRBV6-1|TRBJ1-1|NA|13
CAGIIQGNTEAFF
TGTGCCGGCATAATACAGGGCAACACTGAAGCTTTCTTT
>few|TRBV27|TRBJ2-5|NA|14
CASSSYRLQETQYF
TGTGCCAGCAGTTCCTACAGGCTTCAAGAGACCCAGTACTTC
>many|TRBV11-2|TRBJ2-6|NA|21
CASSTESLLGTLSSGANVLTF
TGTGCCAGCAGCACCGAGAGTCTACTGGGGACGCTAAGCTCTGGGGCCAACGTCCTGACTTTC
>many|TRBV12-3/TRBV12-4|TRBJ2-3|NA|14
CASSRVGRTDTQYF
TGTGCCAGCTCCAGGGTGGGCAGGACAGATACGCAGTATTTT
>NA|TRBV18|TRBJ1-1|TRBD1|13
CASSPPGQGRAFF
TGTGCCAGCTCACCACCGGGACAGGGGCGAGCTTTCTTT